This T cell receptor beta chain was captured in a study of T cell responses to AZD1222 COVID-19 vaccine. The wider study: Second doses at about 4 or about 12 weeks were pooled.

This CDR3 region has 14 residues. CDR1 is SGHKS, CDR2 YYEKEE, per germline (reference sequence). The V and J ends lost 8 bases and 0 bases respectively, with 13 bases between them. Sequenced by immunoSEQ multiplex PCR; TCRdb stores in-frame clones only, minus some. The table shows 150,000 or so clones, with 91% occurring only once. With regard to this clone: Its specificity is not known.

The study, taken as a whole, reports: Clonal diversity was possibly underestimated, and white British individuals and females predominated among donors. At study baseline, merely more than 5 AZD1222 recipients were seropositive. The study found Spike-specific TCR breadth and depth rose after two AZD1222 doses.

The receptor was isolated from an adult in good health. This material consisted of peripheral blood, taken on day 0 of AZD1222 vaccination. The chain has TRBV5-5 and TRBJ2-3; D is unclear. As DNA, the CDR3 is TGTGCCAGTTTACAGTTGGCTAGCACAGATACGCAGTATTTT. This translates into CASLQLASTDTQYF. Full variable domain (outside the CDR3, taken from reference TRBV5-5 and TRBJ2-3): DAGVTQSPTHLIKTRGQQVTLRCSPISGHKSVSWYQQVLGQGPQFIFQYYEKEERGRGNFPDRFSARQFPNYSSELNVNALLLGDSALYLCASLQLASTDTQYFGPGTRLTVL.